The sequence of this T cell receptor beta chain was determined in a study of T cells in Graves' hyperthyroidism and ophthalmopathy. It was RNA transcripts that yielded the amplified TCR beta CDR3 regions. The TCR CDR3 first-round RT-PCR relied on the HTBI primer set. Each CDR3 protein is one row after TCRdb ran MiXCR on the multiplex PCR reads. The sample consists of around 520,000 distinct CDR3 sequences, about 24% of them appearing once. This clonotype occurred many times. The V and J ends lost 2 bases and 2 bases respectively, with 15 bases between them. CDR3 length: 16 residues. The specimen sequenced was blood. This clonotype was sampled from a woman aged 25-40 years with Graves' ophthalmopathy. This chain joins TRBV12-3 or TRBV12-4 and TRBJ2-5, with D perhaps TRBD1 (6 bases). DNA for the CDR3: TGTGCCAGCAGTTTACCACCGGGACAACCTCAAGAGACCCAGTACTTC. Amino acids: CASSLPPGQPQETQYF.